The rows below give T cell receptor beta chains drawn from one sample of a study of blood T cell repertoires in COVID-19. Generated by immunoSEQ multiplex PCR, the TCRdb table keeps only in-frame clones and is missing some. The sample yields approximately 400,000 clones, approximately 89% seen once. Sequenced sample: PBMCs or T cells enriched from blood (not recorded which). Source of these receptors: a young man who had recovered from COVID-19. Both conserved end residues are part of each CDR3. A D gene is named only where the DNA matches it firmly. Clone size is shown for a subset of rows, as once, few, many or a class of expanded clone.

v_call: TRBV12-3/TRBV12-4; d_call: NA; clone_size: NA; j_call: TRBJ1-3; cdr3_aa: CASSLSDTIYF; cdr3_nt: TGTGCCAGCAGTTTGTCGGACACCATATATTTT
v_call: TRBV12-3/TRBV12-4; d_call: NA; clone_size: NA; j_call: TRBJ1-4; cdr3_aa: CARRTGDEKLFF; cdr3_nt: TGTGCCAGGCGGACGGGGGATGAAAAACTGTTTTTT
v_call: TRBV30; d_call: NA; clone_size: few; j_call: TRBJ1-2; cdr3_aa: CAWSVVPRDYGYTF; cdr3_nt: TGTGCCTGGAGTGTAGTCCCCAGGGACTATGGCTACACCTTC
v_call: TRBV7-6; d_call: NA; clone_size: NA; j_call: TRBJ2-5; cdr3_aa: CAGGQETQYF; cdr3_nt: TGTGCGGGGGGCCAAGAGACCCAGTACTTC
v_call: TRBV9; d_call: NA; clone_size: NA; j_call: TRBJ1-6; cdr3_aa: CASSVGVNNSPLHF; cdr3_nt: TGTGCCAGCAGCGTAGGCGTCAATAATTCACCCCTCCACTTT
v_call: TRBV2; d_call: NA; clone_size: NA; j_call: TRBJ2-3; cdr3_aa: CASSEFRTSTDTQYF; cdr3_nt: TGTGCCAGCAGTGAATTTCGCACTAGCACAGATACGCAGTATTTT
v_call: TRBV5-4; d_call: NA; clone_size: NA; j_call: TRBJ2-5; cdr3_aa: CASSPGGEETQYF; cdr3_nt: TGTGCCAGCAGCCCCGGGGGAGAAGAGACCCAGTACTTC
v_call: TRBV13; d_call: TRBD1; clone_size: NA; j_call: TRBJ2-7; cdr3_aa: CASSLWSIWGQGKGEQYF; cdr3_nt: TGTGCCAGCAGCTTATGGTCCATATGGGGACAGGGTAAAGGCGAGCAGTACTTC
v_call: TRBV7-2; d_call: NA; clone_size: NA; j_call: TRBJ2-1; cdr3_aa: CASSPLPPRGAAYNEQFF; cdr3_nt: TGTGCCAGCAGCCCACTGCCCCCTCGGGGGGCCGCTTACAATGAGCAGTTCTTC
v_call: TRBV12-5; d_call: TRBD1; clone_size: NA; j_call: TRBJ2-1; cdr3_aa: CASGLATWDSDSYNEQFF; cdr3_nt: TGTGCTAGTGGTTTGGCGACTTGGGACAGCGACTCCTACAATGAGCAGTTCTTC
v_call: TRBV4-1; d_call: NA; clone_size: NA; j_call: TRBJ1-5; cdr3_aa: CASSQDASTSNQPQHF; cdr3_nt: TGCGCCAGCAGCCAAGATGCCAGTACCTCCAATCAGCCCCAGCATTTT
v_call: TRBV13; d_call: NA; clone_size: NA; j_call: TRBJ1-2; cdr3_aa: CASSLQGLNYGYTF; cdr3_nt: TGTGCCAGCAGCTTACAGGGGTTAAACTATGGCTACACCTTC
v_call: TRBV9; d_call: NA; clone_size: NA; j_call: TRBJ2-6; cdr3_aa: CASSPGGGVLTF; cdr3_nt: TGTGCCAGCAGCCCGGGGGGCGGCGTCCTGACTTTC
v_call: TRBV7-8; d_call: NA; clone_size: NA; j_call: TRBJ2-1; cdr3_aa: CASSLVPGSSYNEQFF; cdr3_nt: TGTGCCAGCAGCTTAGTCCCGGGGAGCTCCTACAATGAGCAGTTCTTC
v_call: TRBV30; d_call: NA; clone_size: NA; j_call: TRBJ1-1; cdr3_aa: CASRRDVTEAFF; cdr3_nt: TGTGCCTCGAGGAGGGATGTCACTGAAGCTTTCTTT
v_call: TRBV30; d_call: NA; clone_size: NA; j_call: TRBJ1-1; cdr3_aa: CAWTQGPTEAFF; cdr3_nt: TGTGCCTGGACACAGGGCCCGACTGAAGCTTTCTTT
v_call: TRBV5-6; d_call: NA; clone_size: NA; j_call: TRBJ1-2; cdr3_aa: CASRSRTERTYGYTF; cdr3_nt: TGTGCCAGCCGATCACGGACAGAAAGGACCTATGGCTACACCTTC
v_call: TRBV24-1; d_call: NA; clone_size: NA; j_call: TRBJ2-1; cdr3_aa: CAPGGYEQFF; cdr3_nt: TGTGCCCCCGGGGGTTATGAGCAGTTCTTC
v_call: TRBV11-2; d_call: NA; clone_size: NA; j_call: TRBJ1-5; cdr3_aa: CASSTNSFPNQPQHF; cdr3_nt: TGTGCCAGCAGCACCAACAGTTTTCCCAATCAGCCCCAGCATTTT
v_call: TRBV7-8; d_call: TRBD1; clone_size: few; j_call: TRBJ1-3; cdr3_aa: CASSPGTAQNTIYF; cdr3_nt: TGTGCCAGCAGCCCCGGGACAGCCCAAAACACCATATATTTT
v_call: TRBV19; d_call: TRBD1; clone_size: NA; j_call: TRBJ2-2; cdr3_aa: CASNTGGKVGELFF; cdr3_nt: TGTGCCAGTAATACAGGGGGTAAGGTCGGGGAGCTGTTTTTT
v_call: TRBV7-9; d_call: NA; clone_size: NA; j_call: TRBJ2-5; cdr3_aa: CASSLAGGAETQYF; cdr3_nt: TGTGCCAGCAGCTTAGCGGGGGGGGCCGAGACCCAGTACTTC
v_call: TRBV6-5; d_call: TRBD1; clone_size: NA; j_call: TRBJ2-7; cdr3_aa: CASNPSGTGTYEQYF; cdr3_nt: TGTGCCAGCAATCCGTCGGGGACAGGGACCTACGAGCAGTACTTC
v_call: TRBV12-3/TRBV12-4; d_call: NA; clone_size: NA; j_call: TRBJ2-7; cdr3_aa: CASSSRVPYEQYF; cdr3_nt: TGTGCCAGCAGTTCCAGGGTGCCCTACGAGCAGTACTTC
v_call: TRBV25-1; d_call: NA; clone_size: NA; j_call: TRBJ2-7; cdr3_aa: CASSRDYLDEQYF; cdr3_nt: TGTGCCAGCAGTCGTGATTACTTGGACGAGCAGTACTTC
v_call: TRBV29-1; d_call: TRBD1; clone_size: NA; j_call: TRBJ1-2; cdr3_aa: CSARTGNYGYTF; cdr3_nt: TGCAGCGCCAGGACAGGGAACTATGGCTACACCTTC
v_call: TRBV6-2/TRBV6-3; d_call: TRBD1; clone_size: few; j_call: TRBJ2-7; cdr3_aa: CASSFDRVAYEQYF; cdr3_nt: TGTGCCAGCAGCTTCGACAGGGTTGCCTACGAGCAGTACTTC
v_call: TRBV5-6; d_call: NA; clone_size: NA; j_call: TRBJ1-1; cdr3_aa: CASSFWGLNTEAFF; cdr3_nt: TGTGCCAGCAGCTTCTGGGGCTTAAACACTGAAGCTTTCTTT
v_call: TRBV12-3/TRBV12-4; d_call: NA; clone_size: NA; j_call: TRBJ2-3; cdr3_aa: CASRTADWNTQYF; cdr3_nt: TGTGCCAGCAGGACGGCGGATTGGAATACGCAGTATTTT
v_call: TRBV30; d_call: NA; clone_size: few; j_call: TRBJ1-3; cdr3_aa: CAWSQRRLLYGNTIYF; cdr3_nt: TGTGCCTGGAGTCAGAGGCGACTCCTTTATGGAAACACCATATATTTT
v_call: TRBV5-1; d_call: NA; clone_size: NA; j_call: TRBJ1-2; cdr3_aa: CASSPGTANYGYTF; cdr3_nt: TGCGCCAGCAGCCCTGGGACTGCGAACTATGGCTACACCTTC
v_call: TRBV27; d_call: TRBD1; clone_size: NA; j_call: TRBJ1-5; cdr3_aa: CASSSTGDNQPQHF; cdr3_nt: TGTGCCAGCAGTTCAACAGGGGACAATCAGCCCCAGCATTTT
v_call: TRBV28; d_call: TRBD1; clone_size: NA; j_call: TRBJ1-2; cdr3_aa: CASSLIQGAGYGYTF; cdr3_nt: TGTGCCAGCAGTTTGATCCAGGGGGCTGGCTATGGCTACACCTTC
v_call: TRBV19; d_call: NA; clone_size: NA; j_call: TRBJ1-6; cdr3_aa: CASRTEPYNSPLHF; cdr3_nt: TGTGCCAGTAGGACAGAGCCCTATAATTCACCCCTCCACTTT
v_call: TRBV2; d_call: NA; clone_size: NA; j_call: TRBJ1-1; cdr3_aa: CASRLYLNTEAFF; cdr3_nt: TGTGCCAGCAGACTCTACCTGAACACTGAAGCTTTCTTT
v_call: TRBV19; d_call: NA; clone_size: NA; j_call: TRBJ1-1; cdr3_aa: CASSAMARHSEAFF; cdr3_nt: TGTGCCAGTAGCGCCATGGCGAGACATAGTGAAGCTTTCTTT
v_call: TRBV18; d_call: TRBD1; clone_size: NA; j_call: TRBJ1-4; cdr3_aa: CASSLGQGNNEKLFF; cdr3_nt: TGTGCCAGCTCACTGGGACAGGGGAATAATGAAAAACTGTTTTTT
v_call: TRBV30; d_call: NA; clone_size: NA; j_call: TRBJ1-5; cdr3_aa: CAWSTSGFNQPQHF; cdr3_nt: TGTGCCTGGAGTACATCAGGTTTCAATCAGCCCCAGCATTTT